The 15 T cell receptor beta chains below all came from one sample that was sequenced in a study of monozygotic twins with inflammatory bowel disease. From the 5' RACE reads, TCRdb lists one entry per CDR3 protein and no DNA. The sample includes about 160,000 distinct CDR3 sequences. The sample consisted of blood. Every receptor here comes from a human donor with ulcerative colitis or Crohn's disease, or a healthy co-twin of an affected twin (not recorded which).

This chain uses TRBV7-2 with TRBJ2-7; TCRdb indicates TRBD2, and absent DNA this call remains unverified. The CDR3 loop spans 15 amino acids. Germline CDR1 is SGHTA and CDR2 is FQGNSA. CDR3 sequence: CASSQRQDSPYEQYF.

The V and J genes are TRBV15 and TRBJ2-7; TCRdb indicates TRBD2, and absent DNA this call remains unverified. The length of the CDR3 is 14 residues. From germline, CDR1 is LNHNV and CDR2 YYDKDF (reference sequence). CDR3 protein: CATSREASGYEQYF.

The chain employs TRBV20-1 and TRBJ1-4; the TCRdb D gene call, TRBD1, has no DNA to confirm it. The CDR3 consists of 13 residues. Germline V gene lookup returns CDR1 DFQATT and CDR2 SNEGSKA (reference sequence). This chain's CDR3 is CSAILTGSEKLFF.

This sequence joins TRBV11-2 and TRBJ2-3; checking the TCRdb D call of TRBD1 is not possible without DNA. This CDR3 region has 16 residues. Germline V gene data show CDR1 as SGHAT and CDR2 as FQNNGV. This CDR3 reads CASSLVRRDRPDTQYF.

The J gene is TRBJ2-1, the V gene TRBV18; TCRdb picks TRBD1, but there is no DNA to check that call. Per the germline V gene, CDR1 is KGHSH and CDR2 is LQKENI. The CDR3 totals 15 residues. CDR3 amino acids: CASSPATGSPNEQFF.

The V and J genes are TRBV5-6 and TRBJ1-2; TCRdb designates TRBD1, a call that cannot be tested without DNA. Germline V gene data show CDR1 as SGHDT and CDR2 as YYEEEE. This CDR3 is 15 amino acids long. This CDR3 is CASSLGQAHTDSYTF.

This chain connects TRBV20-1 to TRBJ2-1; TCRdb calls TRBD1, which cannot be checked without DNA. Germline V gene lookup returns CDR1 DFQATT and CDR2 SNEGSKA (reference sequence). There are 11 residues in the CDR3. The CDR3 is CSAPGYNEQFF.

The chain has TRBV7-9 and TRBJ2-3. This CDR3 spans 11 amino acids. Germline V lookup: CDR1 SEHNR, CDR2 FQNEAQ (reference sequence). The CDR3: CASTPSDTQYF. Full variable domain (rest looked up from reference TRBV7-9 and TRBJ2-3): DTGVSQNPRHKITKRGQNVTFRCDPISEHNRLYWYRQTLGQGPEFLTYFQNEAQLEKSRLLSDRFSAERPKGSFSTLEIQRTEQGDSAMYLCASTPSDTQYFGPGTRLTVL.

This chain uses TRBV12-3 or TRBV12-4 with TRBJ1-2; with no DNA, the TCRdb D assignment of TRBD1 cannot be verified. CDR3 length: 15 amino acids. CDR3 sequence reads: CASSLRQGGSNGYTF.

The CDR3 protein is CAISEGLVGQGHNEQFF. The chain employs TRBV10-3 and TRBJ2-1; TCRdb calls TRBD1, which cannot be checked without DNA. Germline CDR1 ENHRY, CDR2 SYGVKD. The CDR3 consists of 17 residues.

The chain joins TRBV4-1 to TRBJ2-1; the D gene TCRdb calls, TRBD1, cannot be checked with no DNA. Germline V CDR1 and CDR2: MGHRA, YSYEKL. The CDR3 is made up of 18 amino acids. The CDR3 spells CASSQERGERAFYNEQFF.

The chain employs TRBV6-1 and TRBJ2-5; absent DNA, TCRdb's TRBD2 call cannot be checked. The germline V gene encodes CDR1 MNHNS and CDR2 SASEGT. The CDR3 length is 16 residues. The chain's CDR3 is CASRRTWTSGQETQYF.

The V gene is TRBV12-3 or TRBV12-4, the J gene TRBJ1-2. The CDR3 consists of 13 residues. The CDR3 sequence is CASSRTGNYGYTF.

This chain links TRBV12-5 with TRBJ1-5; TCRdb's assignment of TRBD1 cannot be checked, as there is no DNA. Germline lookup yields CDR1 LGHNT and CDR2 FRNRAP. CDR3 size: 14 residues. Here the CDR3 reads CASGRGVFNQPQHF. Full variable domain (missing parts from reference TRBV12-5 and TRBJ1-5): DARVTQTPRHKVTEMGQEVTMRCQPILGHNTVFWYRQTMMQGLELLAYFRNRAPLDDSGMPKDRFSAEMPDATLATLKIQPSEPRDSAVYFCASGRGVFNQPQHFGDGTRLSIL.

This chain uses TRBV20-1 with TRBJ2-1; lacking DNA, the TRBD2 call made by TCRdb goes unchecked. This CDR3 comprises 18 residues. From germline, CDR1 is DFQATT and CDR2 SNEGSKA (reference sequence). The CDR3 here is CSARGRSGRARTYNEQFF.